Listed here are 19 T cell receptor beta chains from one sample, sequenced in a study of T cells in Graves' hyperthyroidism and ophthalmopathy. RNA transcripts gave rise to amplified TCR beta CDR3 regions. A first-round RT-PCR of the TCR CDR3 used the HTBI primer set. TCRdb itself ran the multiplex PCR reads through MiXCR, one entry per CDR3 protein. The sample has around 600,000 distinct CDR3 sequences; approximately 14% are singletons. The sample consisted of blood. These receptors were collected from a woman aged 25 to 39 with Graves' hyperthyroidism.

This clonotype was observed a few times. The junction differs from germline at one of its ends, possibly a read error. The rearrangement joins TRBV7-8 to TRBJ2-5; TRBD1 matches at 7 bases. This CDR3 is built from 14 residues. CDR1 and CDR2 (germline): SGHVS, FQNEAQ. CDR3 in amino acids: CASNLDRVVETQYF. CDR3 sequence (DNA): TGTGCCAGCAACTTAGACAGGGTAGTAGAGACCCAGTACTTC.

This clonotype has a handful of counts. The gene calls are TRBV28 and TRBJ1-1; TRBD1 is a possible D gene (5 bases). The CDR3 extends over 12 amino acids. Germline V gene sequence: CDR1 MDHEN, CDR2 SYDVKM. V lost 6 bases to trimming and J lost 3 bases, with 8 bases between them. The CDR3 DNA reads as TGTGCCAGCAGGTGGGGGTACACTGAAGCTTTCTTT. Its translation: CASRWGYTEAFF. The variable domain in full, with the rest retrieved from reference TRBV28 and TRBJ1-1, is DVKVTQSSRYLVKRTGEKVFLECVQDMDHENMFWYRQDPGLGLRLIYFSYDVKMKEKGDIPEGYSVSREKKERFSLILESASTNQTSMYLCASRWGYTEAFFGQGTRLTVV.

Comments on this clonotype: A much larger clonotype is one base distant, so this may be a read error. Here the CDR3 reads CATSRGGYYEQFF. Written as DNA, the CDR3 is TGTGCCACCAGCAGGGGTGGTTACTACGAGCAGTTCTTC. V usage is TRBV15 and J usage is TRBJ2-1; no reliable D call. The CDR3 consists of 13 residues. Trimming pared 3 bases from V and 10 bases from J, leaving 13 bases between. Germline CDR1 reads LNHNV; CDR2 reads YYDKDF (reference sequence).

This clonotype turned up a few times. The rearrangement links TRBV28 to TRBJ2-3; D is possibly TRBD1 (5 bases). Trimming took 5 bases from V and 1 from J, leaving 10 bases between them. This CDR3 spans 14 amino acids. Germline CDR1 reads MDHEN; CDR2 reads SYDVKM. The CDR3 spells CASSRQIGTDTQYF. In nucleotides, the CDR3 is TGTGCCAGCAGTAGACAGATCGGCACAGATACGCAGTATTTT.

The chain uses TRBV7-2 and TRBJ2-3; TRBD2 aligns across 8 bases. Germline V gives CDR1 SGHTA, CDR2 FQGNSA. Trimming removed 4 bases from V and 3 bases from J; junction bases left unmatched: 6. The CDR3 runs to 15 residues. Written as DNA, the CDR3 is TGTGCCAGCAGCTCAGCGGGAGTCGGGACAGATACGCAGTATTTT. Translating gives CASSSAGVGTDTQYF.

This clonotype was detected many times. The V call is TRBV7-2, the J call TRBJ1-5; D perhaps matches TRBD1 (5 bases). V was shortened by 2 bases and J by 1 base, with 15 bases between the two germline ends. The CDR3 loop spans 17 amino acids. Germline V CDR1 and CDR2: SGHTA, FQGNSA. The CDR3: CASSLIGGPMSNQPQHF. DNA for the CDR3: TGTGCCAGCAGCTTAATTGGGGGTCCGATGAGCAATCAGCCCCAGCATTTT.

The rearrangement links TRBV19 to TRBJ2-6; D uncertain. The CDR3 length is 14 residues. Germline V CDR1 and CDR2: LNHDA, SQIVND (reference sequence). V lost 5 bases, J lost 1 base, and 6 bases lay in between. The CDR3 coding sequence is TGTGCCAGTAGTCAGCAGTCTGGGGCCAACGTCCTGACTTTC. The encoded protein is CASSQQSGANVLTF.

This clonotype has ten or more counts. This chain links TRBV7-6 with TRBJ1-1; D call uncertain. Trimming pared 5 bases from V and 0 bases from J, leaving 10 bases between. CDR1 and CDR2 from the germline V gene are SGHVS and FNYEAQ. There are 14 residues in the CDR3. The CDR3, as DNA: TGTGCCAGCAGCACGCTCTCCATGAACACTGAAGCTTTCTTT. Amino acids: CASSTLSMNTEAFF.

As to this clonotype: This may be a read error, as it is one base from a much larger clone. CDR3: CASKSRVGAWREQYF. For the CDR3, the DNA is TGTGCCAGCAAGTCACGTGTAGGGGCCTGGCGGGAGCAGTACTTC. The genes are TRBV2 and TRBJ2-7, with a weak D call TRBD1 (5 bases). From germline, CDR1 is SNHLY and CDR2 FYNNEI. The CDR3 extends over 15 amino acids. V was pared by 7 bases and J by 7 bases, with 23 bases between.

The rearrangement uses TRBV4-1 and TRBJ2-6, with a possible D match to TRBD1 (5 bases). Germline V lookup: CDR1 MGHRA, CDR2 YSYEKL. The germline V and J ends were trimmed by 5 bases and 0 bases, with 11 bases remaining between them. The CDR3 spans 16 residues. CDR3: CASSASRVSGANVLTF. CDR3 DNA sequence: TGCGCCAGCAGCGCCTCCAGGGTCTCTGGGGCCAACGTCCTGACTTTC.

CDR3 DNA: TGTGCCAGCAGCAAGATAAGGGGATCACCCCTCCACTTT. Translation gives CASSKIRGSPLHF. The V gene is TRBV7-2, the J gene TRBJ1-6, with D perhaps matching TRBD1 (5 bases). Trimming stripped 5 bases from V and 10 bases from J, with 12 bases between. The CDR3 is made up of 13 amino acids. Per the germline V gene, CDR1 is SGHTA and CDR2 is FQGNSA.

J is TRBJ1-5 and V is TRBV20-1; the D is unclear. Trimming pared 0 bases from V and 6 bases from J, leaving 6 bases between. CDR3 length: 12 amino acids. The germline V gene has CDR1 DFQATT and CDR2 SNEGSKA (reference sequence). The CDR3 is CSARDLSQPQHF. CDR3 nucleotides: TGCAGTGCTAGAGATCTCTCTCAGCCCCAGCATTTT.

The DNA for the CDR3 is TGTGCCAGCAGCCAAGTCGGGAAATTAACGAACACCGGGGAGCTGTTTTTT. Translation gives CASSQVGKLTNTGELFF. J is TRBJ2-2 and V is TRBV4-2; tentatively, D is TRBD2 (5 bases). V was clipped by 1 base and J by 0 bases, with 12 bases between them. Germline V gene sequence: CDR1 LGHNA, CDR2 YNFKEQ. This CDR3 region has 17 residues.

The V call is TRBV5-1, the J call TRBJ2-7; TRBD2 agrees at 11 bases. Germline trimming cut 2 bases from V and 2 bases from J; bases unmatched to any gene: 6. Germline lookup yields CDR1 SGHRS and CDR2 YFSETQ. CDR3 length equals 16 residues. CDR3 DNA: TGCGCCAGCAGCTTAGTAGCGGGAGGGTACACCTACGAGCAGTACTTC. Amino acids: CASSLVAGGYTYEQYF.

Many counts were recorded for this clonotype. The chain has TRBV28 and TRBJ2-3; 9 bases are a match to TRBD1. From germline, CDR1 is MDHEN and CDR2 SYDVKM. Germline trimming cut 7 bases from V and 5 bases from J; bases unmatched to any gene: 10. The CDR3 loop spans 15 amino acids. The CDR3 reads CASTRTGALGDTQYF. The CDR3 DNA sequence: TGTGCCAGCACTAGGACAGGGGCTCTAGGAGATACGCAGTATTTT.

The chain carries TRBV10-3 and TRBJ1-5; tentatively, D is TRBD1 (5 bases). V was pared by 0 bases and J by 5 bases, with 14 bases between. The CDR3 is 16 amino acids. The germline V gene has CDR1 ENHRY and CDR2 SYGVKD. CDR3 coding DNA: TGTGCCATCAGTGAGTCTCTGGGGGGAGTAGATCAGCCCCAGCATTTT. Its translation: CAISESLGGVDQPQHF.

This clonotype was observed a few times. The chain recombines TRBV19 with TRBJ2-1; D might be TRBD2 (5 bases). This CDR3 is 15 amino acids long. V lost 3 bases and J 2 bases, leaving 11 bases between the germline ends. From germline, CDR1 is LNHDA and CDR2 SQIVND (reference sequence). The CDR3 nucleotides read TGTGCCAGTAGTATTGGTGGGAGTCCCTACAATGAGCAGTTCTTC. It yields the protein CASSIGGSPYNEQFF.

This clonotype was observed a few times. The chain joins TRBV20-1 to TRBJ1-5; possible D gene TRBD1, 6 bases. Germline V CDR1 and CDR2: DFQATT, SNEGSKA (reference sequence). The CDR3 totals 14 residues. V lost 5 bases and J 7 bases, leaving 18 bases between the germline ends. The CDR3 nucleotides are TGCAGTGCTCCTCCTGGGGGCAGGTACCAGCCCCAGCATTTT. It specifies CSAPPGGRYQPQHF.

A few counts support this clonotype. The chain has TRBV29-1 and TRBJ2-7, with D unresolved. The V gene lost 4 bases and the J gene lost 3 bases, with 13 bases spanning the gap. Germline assignment: CDR1 SQVTM and CDR2 ANQGSEA. This CDR3 is built from 13 residues. The CDR3 protein is CSVVGQDYYEQYF. CDR3 coding DNA: TGCAGCGTTGTCGGTCAGGATTACTACGAGCAGTACTTC.